This paragraph reports one T cell receptor beta chain. This clonotype was seen a few times. What this receptor recognizes is not known. There are no base qualities to consult, and no much larger clone falls within one base. This entry comes from a study of T-cell memory formation after mild COVID-19 (dated by TCRdb to 2020 to 2022). Some background on the complete study: Most TCR sequence clusters were specific to one of the two donors. In a couple of donors, T-cell clones that expanded and contracted after mild COVID-19 were tracked by sequencing TCRalpha and TCRbeta repertoires over time. The cohort comprised two young, previously healthy adult volunteers, one female and one male. Results and caveats for the whole study, not just this receptor: Contracting CD4+ clones were found mainly in CM and EM memory subsets, while CD8+ clones were enriched in EMRA. SARS-CoV-2 specificity of the second-wave clones peaking on day 37 was not confirmed. Clones contracting from day 15 to 85 had balanced CD4/CD8 phenotypes, while a second wave expanding from day 15 to 37 was biased towards CD4+. The study included only a couple of mild cases, and larger cohorts that include severe cases with pre-infection samples were judged to be necessary. The detection of some responding clones in pre-infection memory suggests that pre-existing cross-reactive memory T cells joined the SARS-CoV-2 response.

CDR1 KGHDR and CDR2 SFDVKD are derived from the germline V gene. V is reduced by 4 bases and J by 3 bases, leaving a spacing of 13 bases between them. From the cysteine through the phenylalanine, the CDR3 covers 15 amino acids. Kept here is only the CDR3 DNA, which spans 45 bases and is read in frame from base 1. The instrument given in TCRdb is Illumina NovaSeq 6000. cDNA libraries for TCRalpha and TCRbeta were prepared by 5'RACE using constant-segment primers, with sample barcodes and unique molecular identifiers added. Trizol reagent was used to extract RNA from every sample. Amplification of the libraries took two PCR steps, and the second step added a second sample barcode plus Illumina TruSeq adapters. Sequencing of the libraries was done on an Illumina NovaSeq, producing 2 x 150 bp paired-end reads. The authors' analysis ran thus. The reads were demultiplexed and collapsed into UMI-guided consensus sequences using migec v1.2.7. Using mixcr v2.1.11, UMI consensuses were aligned to TRA and TRB V and J templates and then assembled into clonotypes. A clonotype was counted as expanded or contracted only when both edgeR and NoisET called the clonotype significant, with the noise models trained on biological replicates. edgeR calls used a false discovery rate-adjusted p below 0.01 and a log2 fold-change threshold of 1. As an exploratory analysis of dynamics, max-normalized trajectories of the 1000 most abundant clonotypes were examined with PCA combined with hierarchical clustering. Separately sequenced CD4+ and CD8+ repertoires were used to assign the CD4 or CD8 phenotype of responding clones. The public reads were reanalyzed by TCRdb: fastp trimming at Q25, MiXCR alignment, in-frame beta chains only. Rows merge per CDR3 protein into single entries with the most common DNA and genes. What appears here as the V and J calls and clone size reflects TCRdb's work, not the paper's. This sample holds 450,000 to 700,000 distinct CDR3 sequences; more than 15% were observed only once. Around 12% of the sample is taken by the ten largest.

Ficoll-Paque density gradient centrifugation was the method used to isolate PBMCs. The TCR was taken from an adult woman who had mild COVID-19 (a few samples of this study predate the infection). The sample titles of this study are shuffled in the database, so cell type and time point are left out; the donor was told from shared clones. Sequences were obtained from PBMCs or a T cell subset sorted from them (not recorded which). The V and J segments used are TRBV24-1 and TRBJ2-3, with the D gene call left open. The CDR3 here reads CATSDPTRPTDTQYF. The nucleotides read TGTGCCACCAGTGACCCGACTCGCCCGACAGATACGCAGTATTTT.